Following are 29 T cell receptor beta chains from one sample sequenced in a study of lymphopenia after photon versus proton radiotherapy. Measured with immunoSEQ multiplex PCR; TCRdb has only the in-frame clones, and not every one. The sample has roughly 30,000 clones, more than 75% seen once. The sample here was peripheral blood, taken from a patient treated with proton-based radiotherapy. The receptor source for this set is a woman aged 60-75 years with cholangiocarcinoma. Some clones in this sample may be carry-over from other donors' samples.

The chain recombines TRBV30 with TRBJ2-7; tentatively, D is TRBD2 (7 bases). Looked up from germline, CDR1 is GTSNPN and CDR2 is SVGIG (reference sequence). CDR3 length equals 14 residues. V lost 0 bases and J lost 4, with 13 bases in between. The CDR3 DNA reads TGTGCCTGGAGTGTACCGGGGGGCGATTACGAGCAGTACTTC. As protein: CAWSVPGGDYEQYF.

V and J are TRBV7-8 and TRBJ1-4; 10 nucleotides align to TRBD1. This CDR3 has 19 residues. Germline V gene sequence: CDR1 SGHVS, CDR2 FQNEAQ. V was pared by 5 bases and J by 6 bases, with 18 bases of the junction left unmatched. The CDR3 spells CASSHSLPGQGKVDEKLFF. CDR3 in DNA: TGTGCCAGCAGCCACAGCTTACCGGGACAGGGGAAGGTTGATGAAAAACTGTTTTTT.

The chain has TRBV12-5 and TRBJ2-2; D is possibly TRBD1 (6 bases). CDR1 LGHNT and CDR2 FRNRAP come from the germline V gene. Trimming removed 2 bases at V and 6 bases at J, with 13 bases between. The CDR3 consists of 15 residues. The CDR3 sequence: CASGLNLQGSGELFF. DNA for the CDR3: TGTGCTAGTGGTTTGAACCTACAGGGTTCCGGGGAGCTGTTTTTT.

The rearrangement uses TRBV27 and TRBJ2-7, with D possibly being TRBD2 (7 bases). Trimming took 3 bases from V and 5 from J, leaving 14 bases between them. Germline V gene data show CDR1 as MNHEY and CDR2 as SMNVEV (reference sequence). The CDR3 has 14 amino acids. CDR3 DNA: TGTGCCAGCAGTTTCCACAGGGAGGGAAACGAGCAGTACTTC. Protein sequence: CASSFHREGNEQYF.

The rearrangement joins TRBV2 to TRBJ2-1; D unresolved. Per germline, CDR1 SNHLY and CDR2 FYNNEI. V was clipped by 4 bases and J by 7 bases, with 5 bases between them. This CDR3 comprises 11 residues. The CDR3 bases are TGTGCCAGCAGTGGATGGAATGAGCAGTTCTTC. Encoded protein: CASSGWNEQFF.

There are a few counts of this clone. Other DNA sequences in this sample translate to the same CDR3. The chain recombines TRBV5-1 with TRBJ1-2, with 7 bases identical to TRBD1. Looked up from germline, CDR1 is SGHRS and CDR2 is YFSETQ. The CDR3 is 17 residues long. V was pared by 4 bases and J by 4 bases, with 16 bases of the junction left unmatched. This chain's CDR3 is CASSHAIGSGGSYGYTF. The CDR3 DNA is TGCGCCAGCAGCCACGCGATTGGTTCAGGGGGGTCCTATGGCTACACCTTC.

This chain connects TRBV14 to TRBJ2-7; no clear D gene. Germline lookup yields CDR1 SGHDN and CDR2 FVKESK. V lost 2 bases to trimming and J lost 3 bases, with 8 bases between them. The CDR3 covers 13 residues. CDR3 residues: CASSQKRFYEQYF. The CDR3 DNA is TGTGCCAGCAGCCAAAAAAGATTCTACGAGCAGTACTTC.

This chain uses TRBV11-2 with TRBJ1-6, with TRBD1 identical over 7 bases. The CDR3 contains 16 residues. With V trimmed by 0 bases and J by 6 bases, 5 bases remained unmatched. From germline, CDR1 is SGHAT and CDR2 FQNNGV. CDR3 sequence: CASSLESGTVNSPLHF. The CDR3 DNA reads TGTGCCAGCAGCTTAGAATCCGGGACAGTTAATTCACCCCTCCACTTT.

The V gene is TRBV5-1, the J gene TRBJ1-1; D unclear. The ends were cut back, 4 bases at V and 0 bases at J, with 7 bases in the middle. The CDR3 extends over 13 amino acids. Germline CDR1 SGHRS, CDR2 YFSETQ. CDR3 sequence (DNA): TGCGCCAGCAGCGCACACATGAACACTGAAGCTTTCTTT. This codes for CASSAHMNTEAFF.

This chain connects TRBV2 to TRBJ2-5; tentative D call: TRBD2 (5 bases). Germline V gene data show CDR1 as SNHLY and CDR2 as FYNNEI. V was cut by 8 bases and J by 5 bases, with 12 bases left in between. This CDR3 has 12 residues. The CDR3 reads CASSTSGETQYF. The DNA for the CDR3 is TGTGCCAGCTCAACATCGGGGGAGACCCAGTACTTC. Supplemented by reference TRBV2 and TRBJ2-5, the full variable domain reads EPEVTQTPSHQVTQMGQEVILRCVPISNHLYFYWYRQILGQKVEFLVSFYNNEISEKSEIFDDQFSVERPDGSNFTLKIRSTKLEDSAMYFCASSTSGETQYFGPGTRLLVL.

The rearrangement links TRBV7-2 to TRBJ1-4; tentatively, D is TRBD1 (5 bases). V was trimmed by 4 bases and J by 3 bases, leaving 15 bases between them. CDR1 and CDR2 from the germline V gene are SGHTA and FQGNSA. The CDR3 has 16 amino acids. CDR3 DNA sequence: TGTGCCAGCAGCTACGGGGGTGGGAATTCTAATGAAAAACTGTTTTTT. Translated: CASSYGGGNSNEKLFF.

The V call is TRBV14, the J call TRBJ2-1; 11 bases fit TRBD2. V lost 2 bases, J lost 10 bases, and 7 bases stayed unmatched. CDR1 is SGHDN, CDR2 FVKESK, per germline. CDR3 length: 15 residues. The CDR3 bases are TGTGCCAGCAGCCAACAACTAGCGGGAGCAGGAGAGCAGTTCTTC. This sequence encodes CASSQQLAGAGEQFF.

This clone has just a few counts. The CDR3 is CASSTFPGNQPQHF. CDR3 nucleotide sequence: TGTGCCAGCAGTACTTTCCCTGGCAATCAGCCCCAGCATTTT. The chain recombines TRBV27 with TRBJ1-5, with no clear D. Germline assignment: CDR1 MNHEY and CDR2 SMNVEV (reference sequence). This CDR3 region has 14 residues. The V end lost 5 bases, the J end lost 2 bases, and 10 bases lay between the germline ends.

The DNA of the CDR3 is TGTGCCAGCAGACAAGGTGACAGGGCGATTTCCTACGAGCAGTACTTC. Translation gives CASRQGDRAISYEQYF. This chain connects TRBV28 to TRBJ2-7; TRBD1 agrees at 7 bases. Germline assignment: CDR1 MDHEN and CDR2 SYDVKM. The CDR3 runs to 16 residues. J was trimmed by 1 base and V by 6 bases; bases with no gene match: 12.

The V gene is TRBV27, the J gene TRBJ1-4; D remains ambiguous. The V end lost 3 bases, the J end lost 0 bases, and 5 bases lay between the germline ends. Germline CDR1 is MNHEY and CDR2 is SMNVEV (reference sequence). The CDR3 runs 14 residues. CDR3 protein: CASSLRSTNEKLFF. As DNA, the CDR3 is TGTGCCAGCAGTTTGCGGTCAACTAATGAAAAACTGTTTTTT.

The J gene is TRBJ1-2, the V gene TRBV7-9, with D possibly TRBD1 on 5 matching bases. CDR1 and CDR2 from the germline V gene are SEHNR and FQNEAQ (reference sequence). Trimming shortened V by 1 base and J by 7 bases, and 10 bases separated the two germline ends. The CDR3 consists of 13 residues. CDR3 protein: CASSLEVGGGYTF. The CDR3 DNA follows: TGTGCCAGCAGCTTAGAGGTGGGGGGTGGCTACACCTTC.

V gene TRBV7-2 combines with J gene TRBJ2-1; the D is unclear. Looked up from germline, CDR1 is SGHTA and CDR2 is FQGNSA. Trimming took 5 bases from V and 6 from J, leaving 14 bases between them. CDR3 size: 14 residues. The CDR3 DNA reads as TGTGCCAGCAGCCCCACGTTCGCCCGCAATGAGCAGTTCTTC. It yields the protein CASSPTFARNEQFF.

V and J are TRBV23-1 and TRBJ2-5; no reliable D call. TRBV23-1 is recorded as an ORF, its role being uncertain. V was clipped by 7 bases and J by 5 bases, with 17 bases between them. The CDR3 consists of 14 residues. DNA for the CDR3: TGCGCCAGCAAATGGGGAAGCCTAGGGGAGACCCAGTACTTC. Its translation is CASKWGSLGETQYF.

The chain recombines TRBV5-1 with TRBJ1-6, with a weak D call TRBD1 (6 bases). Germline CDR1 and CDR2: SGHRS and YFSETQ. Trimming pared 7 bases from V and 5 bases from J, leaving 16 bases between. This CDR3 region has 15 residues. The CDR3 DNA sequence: TGCGCCAGCGCTCCGCGGGGGGCCCATAATTCACCCCTCCACTTT. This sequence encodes CASAPRGAHNSPLHF.

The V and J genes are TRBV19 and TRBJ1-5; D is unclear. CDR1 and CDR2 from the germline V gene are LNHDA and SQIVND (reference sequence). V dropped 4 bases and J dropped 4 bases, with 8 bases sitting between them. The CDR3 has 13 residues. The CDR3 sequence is CASSKWANQPQHF. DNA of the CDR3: TGTGCCAGTAGTAAGTGGGCGAATCAGCCCCAGCATTTT.

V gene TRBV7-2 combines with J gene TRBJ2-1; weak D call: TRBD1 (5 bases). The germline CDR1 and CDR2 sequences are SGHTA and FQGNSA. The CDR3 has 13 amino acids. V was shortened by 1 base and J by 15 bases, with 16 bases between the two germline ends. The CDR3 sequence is CASSLGSLGELFF. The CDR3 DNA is TGTGCCAGCAGCTTAGGGTCCCTAGGGGAATTGTTCTTC.

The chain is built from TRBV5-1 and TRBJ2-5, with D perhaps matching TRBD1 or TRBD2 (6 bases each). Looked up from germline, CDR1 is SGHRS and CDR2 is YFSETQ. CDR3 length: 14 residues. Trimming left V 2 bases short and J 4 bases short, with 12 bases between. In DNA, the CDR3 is TGCGCCAGCAGCTTACTGGAGGGGGGAGAGACCCAGTACTTC. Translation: CASSLLEGGETQYF.

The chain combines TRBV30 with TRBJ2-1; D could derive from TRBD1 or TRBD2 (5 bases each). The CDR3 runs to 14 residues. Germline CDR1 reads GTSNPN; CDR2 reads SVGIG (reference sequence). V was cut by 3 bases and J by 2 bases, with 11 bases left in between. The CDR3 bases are TGTGCCTGGAGCCGGGGCAGTACCTACAATGAGCAGTTCTTC. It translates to CAWSRGSTYNEQFF.

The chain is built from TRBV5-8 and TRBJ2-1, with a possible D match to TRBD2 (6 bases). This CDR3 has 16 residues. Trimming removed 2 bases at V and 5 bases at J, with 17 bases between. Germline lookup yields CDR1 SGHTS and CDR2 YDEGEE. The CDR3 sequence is CASSFTEGLWNNEQFF. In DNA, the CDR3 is TGTGCCAGCAGCTTTACTGAAGGACTATGGAACAATGAGCAGTTCTTC.

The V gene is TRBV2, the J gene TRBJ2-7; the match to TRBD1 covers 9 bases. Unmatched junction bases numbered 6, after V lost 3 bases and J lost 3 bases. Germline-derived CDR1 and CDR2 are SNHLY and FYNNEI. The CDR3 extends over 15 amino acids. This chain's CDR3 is CASSDQGTGYYEQYF. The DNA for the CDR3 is TGTGCCAGCAGTGATCAGGGGACAGGGTACTACGAGCAGTACTTC.

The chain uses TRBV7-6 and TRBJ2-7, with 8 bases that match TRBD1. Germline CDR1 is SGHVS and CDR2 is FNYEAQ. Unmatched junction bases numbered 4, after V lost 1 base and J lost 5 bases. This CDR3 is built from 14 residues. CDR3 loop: CASSLEAGGDEQYF. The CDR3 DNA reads TGTGCCAGCAGCTTAGAGGCAGGGGGCGACGAGCAGTACTTC.

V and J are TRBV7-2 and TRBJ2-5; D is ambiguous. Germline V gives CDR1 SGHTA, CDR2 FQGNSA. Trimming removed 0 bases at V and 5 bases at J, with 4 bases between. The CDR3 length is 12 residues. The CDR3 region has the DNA TGTGCCAGCAGCTTAGCTTTGGAGACCCAGTACTTC. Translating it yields CASSLALETQYF.

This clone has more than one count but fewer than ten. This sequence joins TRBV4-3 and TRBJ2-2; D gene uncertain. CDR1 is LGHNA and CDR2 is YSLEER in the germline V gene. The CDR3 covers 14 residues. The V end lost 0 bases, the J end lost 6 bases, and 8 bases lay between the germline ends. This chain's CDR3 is CASSQEGTPGELFF. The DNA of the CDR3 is TGCGCCAGCAGCCAAGAAGGAACCCCCGGGGAGCTGTTTTTT.

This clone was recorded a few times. CDR3 loop: CASSSSGTGEWPQHF. Written as DNA, the CDR3 is TGTGCCAGCAGCTCATCCGGGACAGGGGAATGGCCCCAGCATTTT. V and J are TRBV7-9 and TRBJ1-5; 10 bases align to TRBD1. V trimming: 4 bases; J trimming: 9 bases; junction bases outside the gene matches: 9. Germline CDR1 reads SEHNR; CDR2 reads FQNEAQ (reference sequence). The CDR3 extends over 15 amino acids.